This T cell receptor (beta chain) was sequenced for a study of T cell responses to AZD1222 COVID-19 vaccine (dated by TCRdb to about 2021). With regard to the full study: A total of over 230 trial participants underwent TCR sequencing, of whom 200 to 220 received two doses of AZD1222 and some 25 received two doses of the MenACWY control vaccine. Trial participants were enrolled by age into 18-55, 56-69 and 70-plus year subgroups, with roughly 150, 30 and 60 TCR-sequenced participants respectively. Overall study outcomes, separate from this receptor: Reportedly, almost half of the unique spike-specific TCRs recognized epitopes lying outside the regions that are mutated in the B.1.351 and B.1.1.7 variants. Most participants were white British and females outnumbered males, and the authors suggested that clonal diversity may have been underestimated. CD4 TCRs associated with the vaccine covered the entire spike protein, and the dominant responses were in regions 160-218 and 743-854. The 56-69-year group was small, and its depth increase did not reach significance, likely because of low power. Spike-specific TCR breadth and depth rose significantly after two AZD1222 doses compared with day 0 and with MenACWY recipients. Only six AZD1222 recipients were SARS-CoV-2 seropositive at baseline, limiting conclusions about previously exposed vaccinees. Because no day 14 peak-response samples were available, the repertoires could be characterized only after the peak T cell response.

The CDR3 regions of human TCRbeta chains were analyzed by immunosequencing. In the paper's pipeline: TCRs in the repertoires were compared against a reference library of SARS-CoV-2-specific TCRs that had been generated with the MIRA antigen-specificity platform. Breadth meant the fraction of unique TCRs that were SARS-CoV-2-associated, whereas depth meant the fraction of total T cells that were SARS-CoV-2-associated. Each spike-specific TCR was assigned to its reactive spike region and to a CD4 or CD8 class using the MIRA data. Log10-transformed breadth and depth values were compared by one-way ANOVA with Sidak's multiple comparisons tests. In its TCRdb copy, this immuneACCESS table keeps in-frame sequences only and misses some clones. Where compared with another copy, unresolved V genes explain less than half of these, and the others have no known cause. The V and J calls and the clone size are those of that table, but D and trimming were determined from the DNA. Within this sample are approximately 150,000 clones, with about 90% of them counted one time only. About 6% of the sample is held by the ten biggest clonotypes.

Taken from cysteine to phenylalanine, the CDR3 has 14 residues. Only the CDR3 region is kept as DNA, spanning 42 bases read in frame from base 1. According to the germline V gene (reference sequence), CDR1 reads GTSNPN and CDR2 reads SVGIG. V loses 0 bases, J loses 7 bases, and the germline ends lie 13 bases apart. The sample's time point label, in plain terms: about 28 days (+/-7) after the second vaccine dose. AZD1222 recipients whose second dose came at about 4 weeks and those whose second dose came at about 12 weeks were combined into one group, since spike-specific TCR depth and breadth did not differ between the two schedules. Samples from vaccinated people were obtained from the UK trials COV001 and COV002, which included a single-blind randomized controlled phase 2/3 trial of AZD1222 (ChAdOx1 nCoV-19) in healthy adults. For TCRbeta chain sequencing, PBMC samples were collected from trial participants at day 0 and at day 28 after the second dose.

Remarks on this clone: The antigen this receptor binds is unknown. Nothing much larger sits one base from this clone, and base qualities are not available.

In this chain, TRBV30 is recombined with TRBJ1-5; 5 matching bases give a weak D call of TRBD1. This specimen consisted of peripheral blood, obtained 28 days after the second AZD1222 dose. The TCR originated in an adult who received the AZD1222 COVID-19 vaccine. The nucleotide sequence is given as TGTGCCTGGAGTGTAGTAGGGGCAAGACAGCCCCAGCATTTT. This sequence encodes CAWSVVGARQPQHF.